This T cell receptor (beta chain) appears in the sequencing data of a study of blood T cell repertoires in COVID-19. The wider study: Sites in the United States, Italy and Spain provided acute and convalescent COVID-19 samples. T cells, B-cell-depleted T cells, or PBMCs provided the cDNA or gDNA that served as material.

The germline V gene encodes CDR1 SGHNT and CDR2 YENEEA. V dropped 1 base and J dropped 5 bases, with 12 bases sitting between them. The CDR3 has 15 residues. TCRdb's copy holds only in-frame clones and misses some; the assay was immunoSEQ multiplex PCR. Here the sample spans approximately 190,000 clones, roughly four fifths being singletons. The TCR sequence derives from a woman between 65 and 79 years old with active or convalescent COVID-19. The sequencing sample was made of peripheral blood. The J gene is TRBJ2-1, the V gene TRBV11-3; possibly TRBD2 for D (6 bases). CDR3 in DNA: TGTGCCAGCAGCTTAGGGGTTTGGGGGGACAATGAGCAGTTCTTC. Amino acids: CASSLGVWGDNEQFF.